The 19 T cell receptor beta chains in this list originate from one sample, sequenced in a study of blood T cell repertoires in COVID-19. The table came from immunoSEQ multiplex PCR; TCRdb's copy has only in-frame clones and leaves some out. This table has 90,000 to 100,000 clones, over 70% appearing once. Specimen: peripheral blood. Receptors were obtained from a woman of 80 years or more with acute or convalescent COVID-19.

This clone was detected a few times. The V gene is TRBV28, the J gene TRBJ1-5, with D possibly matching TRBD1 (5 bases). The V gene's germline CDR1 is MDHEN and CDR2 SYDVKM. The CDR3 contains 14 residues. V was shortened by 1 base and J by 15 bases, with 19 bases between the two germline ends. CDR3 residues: CASSLSGQAMGGHF. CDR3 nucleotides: TGTGCCAGCAGTTTATCGGGGCAGGCCATGGGAGGGCATTTT.

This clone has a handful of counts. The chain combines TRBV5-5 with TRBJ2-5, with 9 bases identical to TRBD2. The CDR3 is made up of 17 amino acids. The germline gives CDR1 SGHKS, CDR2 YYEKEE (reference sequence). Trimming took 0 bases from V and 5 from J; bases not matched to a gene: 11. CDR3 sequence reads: CASSLGSGGGVMETQYF. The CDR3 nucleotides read TGTGCCAGCAGCTTGGGTAGCGGGGGAGGAGTGATGGAGACCCAGTACTTC.

For the CDR3, the DNA is TGTGCCACCCGCCGGACAGGGGGCTGGGTGAACACTGAAGCTTTCTTT. Protein product: CATRRTGGWVNTEAFF. The chain carries TRBV19 and TRBJ1-1; 11 bases fit TRBD1. This CDR3 is built from 16 residues. Germline CDR1 is LNHDA and CDR2 is SQIVND (reference sequence). The V and J ends lost 10 bases and 0 bases, in that order; junction bases with no gene match: 10.

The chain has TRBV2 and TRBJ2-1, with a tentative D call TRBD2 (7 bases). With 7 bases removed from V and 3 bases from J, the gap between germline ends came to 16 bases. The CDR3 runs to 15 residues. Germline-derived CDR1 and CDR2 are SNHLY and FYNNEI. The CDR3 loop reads CASNGGGGFYNEQFF. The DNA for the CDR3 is TGTGCCAGCAATGGCGGGGGCGGTTTCTACAATGAGCAGTTCTTC.

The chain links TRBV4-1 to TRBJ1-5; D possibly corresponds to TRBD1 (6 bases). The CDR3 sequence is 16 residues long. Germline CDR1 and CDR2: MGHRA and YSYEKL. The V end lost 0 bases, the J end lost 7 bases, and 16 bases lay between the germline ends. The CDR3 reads CASSQDRVQGGQPQHF. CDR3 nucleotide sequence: TGCGCCAGCAGCCAAGATAGGGTACAGGGCGGCCAGCCCCAGCATTTT.

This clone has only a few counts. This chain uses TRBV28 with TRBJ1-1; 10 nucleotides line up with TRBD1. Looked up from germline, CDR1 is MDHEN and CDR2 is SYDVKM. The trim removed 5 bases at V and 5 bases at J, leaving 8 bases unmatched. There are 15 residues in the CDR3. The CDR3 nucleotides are TGTGCCAGCAGTAACTCAGACAGGGGGCGAACTGAAGCTTTCTTT. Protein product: CASSNSDRGRTEAFF.

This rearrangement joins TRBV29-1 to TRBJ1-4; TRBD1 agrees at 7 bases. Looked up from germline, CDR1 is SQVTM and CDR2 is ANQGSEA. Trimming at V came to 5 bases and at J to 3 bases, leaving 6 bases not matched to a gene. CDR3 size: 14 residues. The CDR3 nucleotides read TGCAGCGTTCGCCGACAGGGCCCTAATGAAAAACTGTTTTTT. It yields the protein CSVRRQGPNEKLFF.

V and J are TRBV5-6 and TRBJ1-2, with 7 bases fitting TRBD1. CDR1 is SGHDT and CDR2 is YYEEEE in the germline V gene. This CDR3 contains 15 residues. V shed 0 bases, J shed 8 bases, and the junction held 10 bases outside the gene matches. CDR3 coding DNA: TGTGCCAGCAGCTTGGAGGGCAGGGGGGTCGGCGGCTACACCTTC. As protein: CASSLEGRGVGGYTF. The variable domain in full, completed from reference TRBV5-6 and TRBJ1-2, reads DAGVTQSPTHLIKTRGQQVTLRCSPKSGHDTVSWYQQALGQGPQFIFQYYEEEERQRGNFPDRFSGHQFPNYSSELNVNALLLGDSALYLCASSLEGRGVGGYTFGSGTRLTVV.

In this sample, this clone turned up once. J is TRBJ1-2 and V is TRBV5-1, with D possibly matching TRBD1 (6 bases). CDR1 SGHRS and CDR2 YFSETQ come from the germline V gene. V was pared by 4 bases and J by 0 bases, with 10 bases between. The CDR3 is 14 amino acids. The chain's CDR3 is CASSERTANYGYTF. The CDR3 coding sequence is TGCGCCAGCAGCGAGCGGACAGCTAACTATGGCTACACCTTC.

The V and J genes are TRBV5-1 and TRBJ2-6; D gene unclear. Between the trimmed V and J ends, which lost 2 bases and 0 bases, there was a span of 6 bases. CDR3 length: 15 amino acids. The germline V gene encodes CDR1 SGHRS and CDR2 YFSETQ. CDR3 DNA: TGCGCCAGCAGCTTTTGGCTCTCTGGGGCCAACGTCCTGACTTTC. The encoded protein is CASSFWLSGANVLTF.

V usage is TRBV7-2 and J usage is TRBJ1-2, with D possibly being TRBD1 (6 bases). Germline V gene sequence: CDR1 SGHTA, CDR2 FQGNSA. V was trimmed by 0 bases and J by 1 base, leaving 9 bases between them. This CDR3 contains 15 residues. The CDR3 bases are TGTGCCAGCAGCTTAGCGGACAGCAATAACTATGGCTACACCTTC. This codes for CASSLADSNNYGYTF.

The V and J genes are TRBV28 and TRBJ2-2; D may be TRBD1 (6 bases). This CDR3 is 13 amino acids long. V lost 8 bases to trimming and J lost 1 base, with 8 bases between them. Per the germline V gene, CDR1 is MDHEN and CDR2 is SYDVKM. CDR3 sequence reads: CASLDRNTGELFF. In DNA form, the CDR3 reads TGTGCCAGCTTGGACAGGAACACCGGGGAGCTGTTTTTT.

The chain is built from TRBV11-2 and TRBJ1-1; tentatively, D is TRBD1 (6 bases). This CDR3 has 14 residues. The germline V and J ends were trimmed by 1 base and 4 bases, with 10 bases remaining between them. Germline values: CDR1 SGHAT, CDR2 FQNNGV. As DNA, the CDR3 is TGTGCCAGCAGCTTAGCTGGGGGCGGCACTGAAGCTTTCTTT. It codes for CASSLAGGGTEAFF. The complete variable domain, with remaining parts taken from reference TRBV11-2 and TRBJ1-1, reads EAGVAQSPRYKIIEKRQSVAFWCNPISGHATLYWYQQILGQGPKLLIQFQNNGVVDDSQLPKDRFSAERLKGVDSTLKIQPAKLEDSAVYLCASSLAGGGTEAFFGQGTRLTVV.

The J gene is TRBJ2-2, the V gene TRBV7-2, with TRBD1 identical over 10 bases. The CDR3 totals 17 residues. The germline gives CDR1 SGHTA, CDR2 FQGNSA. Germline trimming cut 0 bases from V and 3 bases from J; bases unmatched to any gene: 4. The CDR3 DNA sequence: TGTGCCAGCAGCTTAGCGCCGGGACAGGGGTACACCGGGGAGCTGTTTTTT. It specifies CASSLAPGQGYTGELFF. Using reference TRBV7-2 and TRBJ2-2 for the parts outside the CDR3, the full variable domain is GAGVSQSPSNKVTEKGKDVELRCDPISGHTALYWYRQSLGQGLEFLIYFQGNSAPDKSGLPSDRFSAERTGGSVSTLTIQRTQQEDSAVYLCASSLAPGQGYTGELFFGEGSRLTVL.

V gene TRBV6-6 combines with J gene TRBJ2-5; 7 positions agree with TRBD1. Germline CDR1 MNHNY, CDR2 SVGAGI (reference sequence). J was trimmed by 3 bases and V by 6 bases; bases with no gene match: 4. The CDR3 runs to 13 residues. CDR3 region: CASRRDREETQYF. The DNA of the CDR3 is TGTGCCAGCAGAAGGGACAGAGAAGAGACCCAGTACTTC.

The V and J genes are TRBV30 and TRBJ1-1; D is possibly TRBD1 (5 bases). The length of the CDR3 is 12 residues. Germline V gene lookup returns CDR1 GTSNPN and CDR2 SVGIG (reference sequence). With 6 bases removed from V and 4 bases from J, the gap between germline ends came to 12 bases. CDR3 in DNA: TGTGCCTGCTACAGGCATGGCACTGAAGCTTTCTTT. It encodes CACYRHGTEAFF.

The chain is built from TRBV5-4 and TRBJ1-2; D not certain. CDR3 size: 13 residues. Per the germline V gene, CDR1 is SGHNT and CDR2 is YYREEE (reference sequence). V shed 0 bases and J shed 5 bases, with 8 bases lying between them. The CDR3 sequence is CASSLERSYGYTF. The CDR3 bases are TGTGCCAGCAGCTTGGAGAGGAGTTATGGCTACACCTTC.

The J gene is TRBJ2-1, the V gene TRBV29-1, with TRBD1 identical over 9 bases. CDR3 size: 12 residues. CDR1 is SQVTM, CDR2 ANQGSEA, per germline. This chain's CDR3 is CSSRTGANEQFF. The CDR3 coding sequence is TGCAGTTCCAGGACAGGGGCTAATGAGCAGTTCTTC.

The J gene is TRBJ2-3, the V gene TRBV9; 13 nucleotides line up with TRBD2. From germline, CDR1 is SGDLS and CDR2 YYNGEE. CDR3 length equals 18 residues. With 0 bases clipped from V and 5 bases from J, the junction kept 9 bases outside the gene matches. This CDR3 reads CASSVAPTSGGARDTQYF. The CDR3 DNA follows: TGTGCCAGCAGCGTAGCTCCTACTAGCGGGGGGGCGAGAGATACGCAGTATTTT.